Detailed here is one T cell receptor beta chain. Its specificity is unknown. MiXCR, run by TCRdb on the reads, gives a single entry per CDR3 protein. The repertoire consists of roughly 800,000 distinct CDR3 sequences, with just under 30% occurring once and the leading ten covering approximately 14%. This entry comes from a study of T cell repertoires in cytomegalovirus infection. On the study more broadly: Indicated by public TCR beta signatures were CMV infection and matching HLA type.

The study's findings and limits: Cumulative public TCR beta family frequency identified carriers of CMV plus the relevant HLA.

The germline V gene has CDR1 DFQATT and CDR2 SNEGSKA (reference sequence). V was shortened by 6 bases and J by 8 bases, with 13 bases between the two germline ends. There are 11 residues in the CDR3. This TCR came from a human donor in good health (CMV status not recorded). Some clones in this sample may be carry-over from other donors' samples. This sample comprised cultured CD8+ T cells from PBMCs, obtained from culture after CMV antigen stimulation. The chain combines TRBV20-1 with TRBJ1-2; the D gene is possibly TRBD1 (5 bases). This CDR3 is CSALGGKGYTF. CDR3 coding DNA: TGCAGTGCCTTGGGGGGGAAGGGCTACACCTTC.